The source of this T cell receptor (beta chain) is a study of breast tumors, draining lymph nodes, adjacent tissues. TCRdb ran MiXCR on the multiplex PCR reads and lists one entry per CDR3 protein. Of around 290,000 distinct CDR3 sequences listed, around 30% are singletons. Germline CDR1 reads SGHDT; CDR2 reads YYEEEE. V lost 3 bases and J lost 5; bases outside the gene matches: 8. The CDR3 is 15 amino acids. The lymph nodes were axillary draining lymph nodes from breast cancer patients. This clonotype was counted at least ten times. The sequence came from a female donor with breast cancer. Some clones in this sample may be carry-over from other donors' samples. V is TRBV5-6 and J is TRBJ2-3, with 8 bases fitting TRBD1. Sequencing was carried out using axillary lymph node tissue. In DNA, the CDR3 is TGTGCCAGCAGCTCAGGGGGCTATTCACTAGATACGCAGTATTTT. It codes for CASSSGGYSLDTQYF.